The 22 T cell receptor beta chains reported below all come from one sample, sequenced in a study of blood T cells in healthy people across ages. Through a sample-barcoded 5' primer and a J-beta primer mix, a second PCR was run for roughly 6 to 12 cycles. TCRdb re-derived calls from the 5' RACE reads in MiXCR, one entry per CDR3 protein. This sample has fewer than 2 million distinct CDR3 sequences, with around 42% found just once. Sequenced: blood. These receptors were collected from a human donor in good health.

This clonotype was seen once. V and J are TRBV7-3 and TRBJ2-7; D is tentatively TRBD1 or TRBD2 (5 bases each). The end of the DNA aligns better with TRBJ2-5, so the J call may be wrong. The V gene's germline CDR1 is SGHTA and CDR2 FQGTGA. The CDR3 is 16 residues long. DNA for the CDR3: TGTGCCAGCAGCCCCGGGACCGGGATCGGAAAAGAGACCCAGTACTTC. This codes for CASSPGTGIGKETQYF.

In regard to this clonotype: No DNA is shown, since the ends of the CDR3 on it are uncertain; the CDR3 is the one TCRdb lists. The CDR3 loop is CASSRVGGGAKVEQFF. V usage is TRBV21-1 and J usage is TRBJ2-1; TRBD2 reflects the table's D call only, with no check against the DNA. TRBV21-1 has pseudogene status. With termini counted, the CDR3 has 16 amino acids.

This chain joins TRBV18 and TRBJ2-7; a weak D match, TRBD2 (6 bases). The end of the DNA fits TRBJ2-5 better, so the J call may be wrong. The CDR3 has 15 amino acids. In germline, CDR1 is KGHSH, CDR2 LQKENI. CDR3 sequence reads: CASSPFSAGGETQYF. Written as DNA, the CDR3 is TGTGCCAGCTCACCGTTTTCGGCCGGAGGGGAGACCCAGTACTTC.

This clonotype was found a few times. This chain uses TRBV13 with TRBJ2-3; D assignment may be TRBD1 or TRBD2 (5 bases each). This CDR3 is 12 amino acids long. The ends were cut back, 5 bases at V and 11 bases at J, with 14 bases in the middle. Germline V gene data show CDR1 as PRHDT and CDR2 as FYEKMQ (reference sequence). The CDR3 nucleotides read TGTGCCAGCAGCCGGGACCCAGCTAGGCAGTATTTT. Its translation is CASSRDPARQYF.

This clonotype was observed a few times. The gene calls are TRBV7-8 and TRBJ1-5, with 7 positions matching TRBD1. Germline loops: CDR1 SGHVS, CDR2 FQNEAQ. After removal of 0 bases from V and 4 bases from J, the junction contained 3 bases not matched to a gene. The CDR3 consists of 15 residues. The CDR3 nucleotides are TGTGCCAGCAGCTTAGCGGCAGGGGGTAATCAGCCCCAGCATTTT. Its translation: CASSLAAGGNQPQHF. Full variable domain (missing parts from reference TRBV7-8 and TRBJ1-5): GAGVSQSPRYKVAKRGQDVALRCDPISGHVSLFWYQQALGQGPEFLTYFQNEAQLDKSGLPSDRFFAERPEGSVSTLKIQRTQQEDSAVYLCASSLAAGGNQPQHFGDGTRLSIL.

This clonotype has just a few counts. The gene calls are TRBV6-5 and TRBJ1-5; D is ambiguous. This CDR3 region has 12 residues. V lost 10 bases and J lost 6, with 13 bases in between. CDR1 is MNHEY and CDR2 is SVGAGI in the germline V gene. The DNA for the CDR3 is TGTGCCACAGGAGAAACGGGTCAGCCCCAGCATTTT. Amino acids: CATGETGQPQHF.

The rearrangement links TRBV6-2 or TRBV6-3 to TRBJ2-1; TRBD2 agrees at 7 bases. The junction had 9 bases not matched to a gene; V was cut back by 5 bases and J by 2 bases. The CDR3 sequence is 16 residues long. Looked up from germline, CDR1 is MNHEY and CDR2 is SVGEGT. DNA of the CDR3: TGTGCCAGCAGTGGATCTCTAGCGGAGACCTACAATGAGCAGTTCTTC. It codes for CASSGSLAETYNEQFF.

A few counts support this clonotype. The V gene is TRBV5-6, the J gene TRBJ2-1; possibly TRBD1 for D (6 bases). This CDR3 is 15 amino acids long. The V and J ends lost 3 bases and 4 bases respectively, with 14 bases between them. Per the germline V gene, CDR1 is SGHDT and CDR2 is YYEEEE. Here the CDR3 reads CASSSVADRYNEQFF. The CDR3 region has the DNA TGTGCCAGCAGCTCGGTGGCGGACAGATACAATGAGCAGTTCTTC.

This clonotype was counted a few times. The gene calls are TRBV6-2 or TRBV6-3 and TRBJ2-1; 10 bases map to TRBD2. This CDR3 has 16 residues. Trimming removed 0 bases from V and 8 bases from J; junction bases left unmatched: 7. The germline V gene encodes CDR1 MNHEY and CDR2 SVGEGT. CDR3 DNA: TGTGCCAGCAGTTACTCGGGAGCGGGGGGGCCCTATGAGCAGTTCTTC. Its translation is CASSYSGAGGPYEQFF.

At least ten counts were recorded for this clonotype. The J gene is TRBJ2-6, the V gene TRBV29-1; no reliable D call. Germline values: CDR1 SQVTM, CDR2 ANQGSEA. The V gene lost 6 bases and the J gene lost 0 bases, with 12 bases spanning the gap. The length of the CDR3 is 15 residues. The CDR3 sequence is CSVRTESSGANVLTF. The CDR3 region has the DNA TGCAGCGTCCGGACGGAGAGCTCTGGGGCCAACGTCCTGACTTTC.

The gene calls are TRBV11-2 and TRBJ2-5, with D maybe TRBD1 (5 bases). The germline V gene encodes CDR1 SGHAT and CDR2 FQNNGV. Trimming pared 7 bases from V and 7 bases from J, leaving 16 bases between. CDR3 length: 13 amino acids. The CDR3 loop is CASTPQGEGTQYF. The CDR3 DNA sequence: TGTGCCAGCACCCCGCAAGGGGAAGGGACCCAGTACTTC.

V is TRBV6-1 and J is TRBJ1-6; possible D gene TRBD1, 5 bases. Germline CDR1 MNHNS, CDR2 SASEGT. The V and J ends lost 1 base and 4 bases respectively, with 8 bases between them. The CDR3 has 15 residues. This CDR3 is CASSEGGTYNSPLHF. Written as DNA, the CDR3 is TGTGCCAGCAGTGAAGGCGGGACGTATAATTCACCCCTCCACTTT.

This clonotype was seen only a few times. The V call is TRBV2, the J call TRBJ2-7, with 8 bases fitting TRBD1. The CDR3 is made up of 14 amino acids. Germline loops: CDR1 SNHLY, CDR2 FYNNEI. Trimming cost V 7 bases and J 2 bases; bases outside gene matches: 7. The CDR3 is CASKVRTGTYEQYF. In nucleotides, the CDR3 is TGTGCCAGCAAAGTGCGGACAGGGACCTACGAGCAGTACTTC.

This CDR3 reads CASSRGASEAFF. The CDR3 DNA follows: TGTGCCAGCAGCAGAGGGGCGTCCGAAGCTTTCTTT. The chain links TRBV21-1 to TRBJ1-1; the listed D gene, TRBD1, was not tested against the DNA. TRBV21-1 has pseudogene status. There are 12 residues in the CDR3.

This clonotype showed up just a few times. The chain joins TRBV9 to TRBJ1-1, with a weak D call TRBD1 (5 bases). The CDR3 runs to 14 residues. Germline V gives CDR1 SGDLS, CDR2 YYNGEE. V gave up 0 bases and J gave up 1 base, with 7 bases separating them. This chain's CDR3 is CASSVGQRNTEAFF. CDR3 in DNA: TGTGCCAGCAGCGTAGGACAGCGGAACACTGAAGCTTTCTTT. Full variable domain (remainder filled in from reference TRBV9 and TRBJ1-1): DSGVTQTPKHLITATGQRVTLRCSPRSGDLSVYWYQQSLDQGLQFLIQYYNGEERAKGNILERFSAQQFPDLHSELNLSSLELGDSALYFCASSVGQRNTEAFFGQGTRLTVV.

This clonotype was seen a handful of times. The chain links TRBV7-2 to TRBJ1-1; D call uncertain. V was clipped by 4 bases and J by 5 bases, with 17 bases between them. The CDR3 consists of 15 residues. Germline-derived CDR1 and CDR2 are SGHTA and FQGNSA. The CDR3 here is CASSSVMSSGTEAFF. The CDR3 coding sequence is TGTGCCAGCAGCTCCGTAATGTCCAGTGGGACTGAAGCTTTCTTT.

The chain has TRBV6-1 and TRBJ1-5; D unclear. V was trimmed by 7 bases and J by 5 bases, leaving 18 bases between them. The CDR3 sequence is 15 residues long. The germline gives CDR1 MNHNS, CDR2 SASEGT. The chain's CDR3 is CASKRAWGLDQPQHF. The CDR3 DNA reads TGTGCCAGCAAGAGGGCGTGGGGATTAGATCAGCCCCAGCATTTT.

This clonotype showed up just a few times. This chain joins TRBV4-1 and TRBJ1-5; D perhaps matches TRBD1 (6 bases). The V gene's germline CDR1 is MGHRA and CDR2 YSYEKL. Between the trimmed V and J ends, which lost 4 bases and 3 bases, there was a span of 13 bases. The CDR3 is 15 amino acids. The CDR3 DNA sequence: TGCGCCAGCAGCCCCTACAGGGACTCCAATCAGCCCCAGCATTTT. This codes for CASSPYRDSNQPQHF.

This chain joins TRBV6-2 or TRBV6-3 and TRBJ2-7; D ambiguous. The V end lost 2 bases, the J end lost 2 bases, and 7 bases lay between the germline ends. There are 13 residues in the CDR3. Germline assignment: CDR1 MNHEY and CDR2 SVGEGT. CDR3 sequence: CASSYASTYEQYF. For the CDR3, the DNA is TGTGCCAGCAGTTACGCAAGCACCTACGAGCAGTACTTC.

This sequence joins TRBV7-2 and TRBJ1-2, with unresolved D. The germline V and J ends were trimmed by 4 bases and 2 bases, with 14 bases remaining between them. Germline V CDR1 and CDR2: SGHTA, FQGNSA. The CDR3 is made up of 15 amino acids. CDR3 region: CASSSRPRVNYGYTF. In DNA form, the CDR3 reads TGTGCCAGCAGCTCAAGACCCAGAGTGAACTATGGCTACACCTTC.

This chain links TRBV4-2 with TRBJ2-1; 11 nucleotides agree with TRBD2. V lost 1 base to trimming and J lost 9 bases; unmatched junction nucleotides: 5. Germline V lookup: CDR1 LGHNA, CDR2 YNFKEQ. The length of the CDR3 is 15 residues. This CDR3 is CASSQGSGGDLEQFF. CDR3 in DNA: TGTGCCAGCAGCCAAGGTAGCGGGGGGGATCTTGAGCAGTTCTTC.

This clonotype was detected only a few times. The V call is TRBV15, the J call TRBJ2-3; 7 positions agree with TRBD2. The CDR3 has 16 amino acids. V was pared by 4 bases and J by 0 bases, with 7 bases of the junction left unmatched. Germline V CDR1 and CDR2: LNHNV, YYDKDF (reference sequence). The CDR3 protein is CATSKASGTSTDTQYF. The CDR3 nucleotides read TGTGCCACCAGCAAGGCTAGCGGAACTAGCACAGATACGCAGTATTTT.